This T cell receptor (beta chain) comes out of a study of blood T cell repertoires in COVID-19. The wider study: COVID-19 samples, acute and convalescent, were from the United States, Italy and Spain. T cells, B-cell-depleted T cells, or PBMCs supplied cDNA or gDNA.

This table comes from immunoSEQ multiplex PCR, and its TCRdb copy is limited to in-frame clones, with some not included. The sample has 130,000 to 150,000 clones, under 90% seen once. Germline CDR1 is LGHDT and CDR2 is YNNKEL (reference sequence). This CDR3 has 13 amino acids. Trimming took 3 bases from V and 0 from J, leaving 5 bases between them. This sequence originates from a human donor in a cohort sampled during active COVID-19. The chain joins TRBV3-1 (or the pseudogene TRBV3-2) to TRBJ1-1; D remains unclear. The specimen was peripheral blood. The CDR3 region has the DNA TGTGCCAGCAGCCAGCGGGTGAACACTGAAGCTTTCTTT. Its protein product is CASSQRVNTEAFF.